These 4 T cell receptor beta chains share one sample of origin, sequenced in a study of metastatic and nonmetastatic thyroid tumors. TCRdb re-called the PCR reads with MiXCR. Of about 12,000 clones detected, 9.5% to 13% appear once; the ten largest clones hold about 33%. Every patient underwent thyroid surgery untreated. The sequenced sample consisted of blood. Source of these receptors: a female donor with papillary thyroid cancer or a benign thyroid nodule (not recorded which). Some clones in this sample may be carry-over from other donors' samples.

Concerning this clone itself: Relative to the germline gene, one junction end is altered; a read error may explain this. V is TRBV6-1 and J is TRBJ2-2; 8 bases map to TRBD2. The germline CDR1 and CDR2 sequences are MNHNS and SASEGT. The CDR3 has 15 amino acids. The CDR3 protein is CASSGLAWHTGGLFF. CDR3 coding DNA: TGTGCCAGCAGTGGACTAGCGTGGCACACCGGGGGGCTGTTTTTT.

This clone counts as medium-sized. The chain's CDR3 is CASSFLTDTQYF. DNA for the CDR3: TGTGCCAGCAGTTTCCTGACAGATACGCAGTATTTT. The chain recombines TRBV12-3 or TRBV12-4 with TRBJ2-3, with unresolved D. The CDR3 is 12 amino acids. Trimming took 3 bases from V and 3 from J, leaving 4 bases between them.

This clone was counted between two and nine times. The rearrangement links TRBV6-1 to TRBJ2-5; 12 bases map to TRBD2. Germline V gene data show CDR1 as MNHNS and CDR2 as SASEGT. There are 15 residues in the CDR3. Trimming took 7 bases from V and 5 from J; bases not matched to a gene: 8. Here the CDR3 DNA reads TGTGCCAGCAACCTACTAGCGGGAGGAGGTGAGACCCAGTACTTC. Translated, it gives CASNLLAGGGETQYF.

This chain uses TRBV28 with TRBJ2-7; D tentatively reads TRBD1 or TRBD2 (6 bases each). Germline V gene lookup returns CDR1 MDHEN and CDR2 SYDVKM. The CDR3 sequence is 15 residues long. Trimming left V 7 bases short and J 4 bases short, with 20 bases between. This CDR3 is CASTPGGGASYEQYF. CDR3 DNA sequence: TGTGCCAGCACTCCCGGGGGCGGGGCGTCGTACGAGCAGTACTTC. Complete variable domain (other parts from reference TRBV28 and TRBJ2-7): DVKVTQSSRYLVKRTGEKVFLECVQDMDHENMFWYRQDPGLGLRLIYFSYDVKMKEKGDIPEGYSVSREKKERFSLILESASTNQTSMYLCASTPGGGASYEQYFGPGTRLTVT.